This TCR beta chain is from a study of technical replicates of blood from several donors. The V gene lost 0 bases and the J gene lost 5 bases, with 8 bases spanning the gap. CDR3 length: 13 residues. Germline CDR1 and CDR2: SGHRS and YFSETQ. Profiling relied on immunoSEQ multiplex PCR, and the TCRdb table lists in-frame clones only, not all of them. The table shows tens of thousands of clones, with 80% to 90% occurring only once. The rearrangement uses TRBV5-1 and TRBJ1-1; D unclear. This TCR was sampled from a human donor in good health. Some clones in this sample may be carry-over from other donors' samples. The sample taken for sequencing was PBMCs. The CDR3 DNA sequence: TGCGCCAGCAGCTTGGAAGCGAGGACTGAAGCTTTCTTT. As protein: CASSLEARTEAFF.